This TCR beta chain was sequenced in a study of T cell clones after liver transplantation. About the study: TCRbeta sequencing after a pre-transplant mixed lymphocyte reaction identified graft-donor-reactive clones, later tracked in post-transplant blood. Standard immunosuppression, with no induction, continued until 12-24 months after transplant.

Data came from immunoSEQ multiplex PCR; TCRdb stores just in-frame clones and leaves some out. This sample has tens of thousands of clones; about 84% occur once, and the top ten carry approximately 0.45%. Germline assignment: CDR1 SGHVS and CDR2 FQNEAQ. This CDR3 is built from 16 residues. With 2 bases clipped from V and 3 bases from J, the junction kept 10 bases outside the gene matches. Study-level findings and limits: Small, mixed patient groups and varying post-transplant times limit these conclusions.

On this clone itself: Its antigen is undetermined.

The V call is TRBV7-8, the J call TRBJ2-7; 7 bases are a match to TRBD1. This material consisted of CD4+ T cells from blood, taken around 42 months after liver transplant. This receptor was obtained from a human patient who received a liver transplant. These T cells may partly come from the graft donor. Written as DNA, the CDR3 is TGTGCCAGCAGCTTAAACACCGCGGCAGGGGGCTACGAGCAGTACTTC. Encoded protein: CASSLNTAAGGYEQYF.